The 3 T cell receptor beta chains listed next were all sequenced from one sample in a study of blood T cell repertoires in COVID-19. The assay was immunoSEQ multiplex PCR, and TCRdb's table has in-frame clones only and misses some. Seen here are about 200,000 clones, approximately 82% observed once, and the top ten hold roughly 12%. The sample was peripheral blood. These receptors were collected from a woman between 40 and 50 years old with acute or convalescent COVID-19.

The V call is TRBV3-1 (or the pseudogene TRBV3-2), the J call TRBJ2-5; possible D gene TRBD1, 5 bases. The V end was cut by 6 bases, the J end by 2 bases, with 10 bases between. The germline V gene encodes CDR1 LGHDT and CDR2 YNNKEL (reference sequence). CDR3 length: 13 residues. The CDR3 loop is CASSPRGQETQYF. The CDR3, as DNA: TGTGCCAGCAGTCCTAGGGGTCAAGAGACCCAGTACTTC.

The chain links TRBV12-5 to TRBJ1-1, with D possibly TRBD1 on 5 matching bases. The V gene lost 3 bases and the J gene lost 0 bases, with 20 bases spanning the gap. The germline CDR1 and CDR2 sequences are LGHNT and FRNRAP. The CDR3 consists of 18 residues. In nucleotides, the CDR3 is TGTGCTAGTGGTTTCGCGGACACCCTCACCAATATGAACACTGAAGCTTTCTTT. It specifies CASGFADTLTNMNTEAFF.

The chain employs TRBV20-1 and TRBJ2-1; 10 bases agree with TRBD2. V lost 3 bases, J lost 3 bases, and 5 bases stayed unmatched. Germline assignment: CDR1 DFQATT and CDR2 SNEGSKA (reference sequence). The CDR3 is 15 residues long. The CDR3 reads CSASISGRYYNEQFF. CDR3 nucleotide sequence: TGCAGTGCTAGTATTAGCGGGAGGTACTACAATGAGCAGTTCTTC.